This passage covers 6 T cell receptor beta chains from one sample sequenced in a study of shared clonotypes between healthy human individuals (dated by TCRdb to 2020 to 2021). The library was generated by the immunoSEQ multiplex PCR assay. TCRdb took over this immuneACCESS table, retaining in-frame rearrangements with V and J assigned. Such tables are incomplete; in checked studies, under half of the missing clones stem from an unresolved V gene, and the remainder is unexplained. The sample data list 950,000 to 1,100,000 clones, and 75% to 80% of these were observed just once. The ten largest clones take up 0.55% to 0.7% of the sample. Sequenced sample: memory CD4+ T cells from PBMCs. The label giving this sample's cell subset or site can be read as: CD45RA-negative fraction. Receptors originate from a man younger than 35 in good health. Some clones in this sample may be carry-over from other donors' samples.

V and J are TRBV27 and TRBJ1-4; the D gene is possibly TRBD1 (6 bases). With 6 bases removed from V and 7 bases from J, the gap between germline ends came to 15 bases. Per germline, CDR1 MNHEY and CDR2 SMNVEV (reference sequence). This CDR3 is 14 amino acids long. The CDR3 coding sequence is TGTGCCAGCAGGAAGGTGGGGGCTGGTGAAAAACTGTTTTTT. It is translated as CASRKVGAGEKLFF.

The rearrangement uses TRBV27 and TRBJ1-1; D possibly corresponds to TRBD1 (5 bases). The CDR3 totals 14 residues. Trimming stripped 0 bases from V and 3 bases from J, with 8 bases between. CDR1 is MNHEY, CDR2 SMNVEV, per germline (reference sequence). CDR3 residues: CASSLSGAYTEAFF. Written as DNA, the CDR3 is TGTGCCAGCAGTTTATCTGGGGCATACACTGAAGCTTTCTTT.

This clone was recorded once. The chain joins TRBV15 to TRBJ2-1; 9 bases agree with TRBD1. The CDR3 has 13 amino acids. Germline V lookup: CDR1 LNHNV, CDR2 YYDKDF (reference sequence). V trimming: 5 bases; J trimming: 9 bases; junction bases outside the gene matches: 5. This CDR3 is CATSGDRVTEQFF. In DNA form, the CDR3 reads TGTGCCACCAGCGGGGACAGGGTGACTGAGCAGTTCTTC.

The V call is TRBV20-1, the J call TRBJ2-7; D not certain. V lost 5 bases to trimming and J lost 5 bases, with 10 bases between them. The CDR3 covers 11 residues. Germline V gene sequence: CDR1 DFQATT, CDR2 SNEGSKA (reference sequence). This CDR3 reads CSAHRRDEQYF. The CDR3 DNA follows: TGCAGTGCTCATCGGAGAGACGAGCAGTACTTC.

This clone was seen a few times. The same CDR3 also results from other DNA sequences found in this sample. V and J are TRBV5-6 and TRBJ2-7, with D unclear. CDR3 length: 12 residues. The V and J ends lost 0 bases and 0 bases respectively, with 1 base between them. Germline V gives CDR1 SGHDT, CDR2 YYEEEE. The CDR3 region is CASSLASYEQYF. CDR3 nucleotides: TGTGCCAGCAGCTTGGCCTCCTACGAGCAGTACTTC.

V is TRBV7-6 and J is TRBJ2-7; D possibly matches TRBD1 or TRBD2 (5 bases each). Germline V gene lookup returns CDR1 SGHVS and CDR2 FNYEAQ. CDR3 size: 15 residues. V lost 1 base, J lost 5 bases, and 15 bases lay in between. Here the CDR3 reads CASSLVRAGINEQYF. CDR3 in DNA: TGTGCCAGCAGCTTAGTGCGGGCAGGGATCAACGAGCAGTACTTC.